A selection of T cell receptor beta chains follows, all from one sample in a study of blood T cell repertoires in COVID-19. Repertoires were generated with immunoSEQ multiplex PCR, while TCRdb's copy carries only in-frame clones and drops some. The sample lists around 100,000 clones; about 90% were seen once. Sequencing was performed on peripheral blood. The origin of the receptors is a man over 45 in a cohort sampled during active COVID-19. Each CDR3 is given with its conserved first and last residue. A D gene is named only where the DNA matches it firmly. Size is stated for part of the rows, as once, few or many counts, or as a class when the clone is expanded.

D gene: TRBD1
clone size: -
V gene: TRBV4-2
J gene: TRBJ1-1
CDR3 protein: CASSQGDRGSQAFF
CDR3 DNA: TGTGCCAGCAGCCAGGGAGACAGGGGAAGTCAAGCTTTCTTT

D gene: TRBD2
clone size: -
V gene: TRBV11-1
J gene: TRBJ2-1
CDR3 protein: CASSLAPGLAGGLGQFF
CDR3 DNA: TGTGCCAGCAGCTTAGCCCCGGGACTAGCGGGGGGGCTAGGGCAGTTCTTC

D gene: -
clone size: once
V gene: TRBV19
J gene: TRBJ1-5
CDR3 protein: CASSEAGNQPQHF
CDR3 DNA: TGTGCCAGTAGTGAGGCAGGGAATCAGCCCCAGCATTTT

D gene: -
clone size: -
V gene: TRBV28
J gene: TRBJ1-5
CDR3 protein: CASQANQPQHF
CDR3 DNA: TGTGCGAGCCAGGCGAATCAGCCCCAGCATTTT

D gene: -
clone size: -
V gene: TRBV5-1
J gene: TRBJ2-1
CDR3 protein: CASKNSWDKKYNEQFF
CDR3 DNA: TGCGCCAGCAAAAACAGTTGGGACAAAAAATACAATGAGCAGTTCTTC

D gene: -
clone size: -
V gene: TRBV19
J gene: TRBJ2-4
CDR3 protein: CASSIGDSPPRDIQYF
CDR3 DNA: TGTGCCAGTAGTATCGGGGACTCACCCCCTCGGGACATTCAGTACTTC

D gene: -
clone size: -
V gene: TRBV5-1
J gene: TRBJ1-1
CDR3 protein: CASSLGGGANTEAFF
CDR3 DNA: TGCGCCAGCAGCTTGGGTGGGGGGGCGAACACTGAAGCTTTCTTT

D gene: TRBD1
clone size: -
V gene: TRBV6-5
J gene: TRBJ1-6
CDR3 protein: CAATMGQNNSPLHF
CDR3 DNA: TGTGCCGCCACAATGGGACAGAATAATTCACCCCTCCACTTT

D gene: TRBD2
clone size: -
V gene: TRBV7-6
J gene: TRBJ2-3
CDR3 protein: CASSLRAGASTDTQYF
CDR3 DNA: TGTGCCAGCAGCTTGAGAGCGGGGGCTAGCACAGATACGCAGTATTTT

D gene: -
clone size: -
V gene: TRBV5-1
J gene: TRBJ1-1
CDR3 protein: CASSPSELNTEAFF
CDR3 DNA: TGCGCCAGCAGCCCGTCTGAGTTGAACACTGAAGCTTTCTTT

D gene: -
clone size: -
V gene: TRBV5-6
J gene: TRBJ1-4
CDR3 protein: CASSLVGRIEKLFF
CDR3 DNA: TGTGCCAGCAGCTTGGTCGGGAGGATCGAAAAACTGTTTTTT

D gene: -
clone size: -
V gene: TRBV19
J gene: TRBJ1-2
CDR3 protein: CASSPGLNYGYTF
CDR3 DNA: TGTGCCAGTAGTCCGGGTCTTAACTATGGCTACACCTTC

D gene: TRBD2
clone size: -
V gene: TRBV11-2
J gene: TRBJ2-5
CDR3 protein: CASSPWTSGGPRETQYF
CDR3 DNA: TGTGCCAGCAGCCCCTGGACTAGCGGGGGGCCGAGGGAGACCCAGTACTTC

D gene: -
clone size: once
V gene: TRBV6-1
J gene: TRBJ1-1
CDR3 protein: CASSEIDGGGTEAFF
CDR3 DNA: TGTGCCAGCAGTGAAATTGATGGGGGAGGCACTGAAGCTTTCTTT

D gene: TRBD1
clone size: -
V gene: TRBV2
J gene: TRBJ1-4
CDR3 protein: CASRRTGAPVEKLFF
CDR3 DNA: TGTGCCAGCAGGCGCACAGGGGCCCCGGTTGAAAAACTGTTTTTT

D gene: TRBD1
clone size: -
V gene: TRBV19
J gene: TRBJ1-1
CDR3 protein: CASSMIGGAAEAFF
CDR3 DNA: TGTGCCAGTAGTATGATAGGGGGCGCCGCTGAAGCTTTCTTT

D gene: TRBD2
clone size: -
V gene: TRBV6-6
J gene: TRBJ2-3
CDR3 protein: CASSYRGGAGDTQYF
CDR3 DNA: TGTGCCAGCAGTTACCGCGGGGGGGCCGGGGATACGCAGTATTTT

D gene: -
clone size: -
V gene: TRBV6-5
J gene: TRBJ2-2
CDR3 protein: CASTEDNRNTGELFF
CDR3 DNA: TGTGCCAGCACCGAAGACAACCGGAACACCGGGGAGCTGTTTTTT

D gene: -
clone size: -
V gene: TRBV5-8
J gene: TRBJ1-5
CDR3 protein: CASSLGGAGSDNQPQHF
CDR3 DNA: TGTGCCAGCAGCTTGGGTGGAGCGGGATCGGACAATCAGCCCCAGCATTTT

D gene: TRBD1
clone size: once
V gene: TRBV9
J gene: TRBJ1-1
CDR3 protein: CASSVDGTGPNTEAFF
CDR3 DNA: TGTGCCAGCAGCGTAGACGGGACAGGGCCTAACACTGAAGCTTTCTTT

D gene: -
clone size: once
V gene: TRBV7-5
J gene: TRBJ2-3
CDR3 protein: CVRSLDPAGAPEILAGTETDTQYF
CDR3 DNA: TGTGTCAGAAGCTTAGACCCGGCAGGGGCCCCAGAAATACTAGCGGGGACCGAGACAGATACGCAGTATTTT

D gene: TRBD1
clone size: -
V gene: TRBV6-1
J gene: TRBJ2-3
CDR3 protein: CASSESGQGADTQYF
CDR3 DNA: TGTGCCAGCAGTGAATCTGGACAGGGAGCAGATACGCAGTATTTT

D gene: -
clone size: -
V gene: TRBV6-5
J gene: TRBJ1-5
CDR3 protein: CASSTGNQPQHF
CDR3 DNA: TGTGCCAGCAGCACAGGCAATCAGCCCCAGCATTTT

D gene: -
clone size: once
V gene: TRBV20-1
J gene: TRBJ1-2
CDR3 protein: CSAGTGDYTF
CDR3 DNA: TGCAGTGCTGGGACGGGGGACTACACCTTC

D gene: TRBD1
clone size: -
V gene: TRBV6-6
J gene: TRBJ1-1
CDR3 protein: CASSVPNRGPTTEAFF
CDR3 DNA: TGTGCCAGCAGCGTACCTAACAGGGGGCCCACGACTGAAGCTTTCTTT

D gene: -
clone size: -
V gene: TRBV10-3
J gene: TRBJ2-5
CDR3 protein: CAISEEAHQETQYF
CDR3 DNA: TGTGCCATCAGTGAAGAGGCCCACCAAGAGACCCAGTACTTC

D gene: TRBD1
clone size: -
V gene: TRBV19
J gene: TRBJ1-4
CDR3 protein: CASKDRGREKLFF
CDR3 DNA: TGTGCCAGTAAGGACAGGGGGCGTGAAAAACTGTTTTTT

D gene: TRBD1
clone size: -
V gene: TRBV5-4
J gene: TRBJ2-1
CDR3 protein: CASSLEGQGFHNEQFF
CDR3 DNA: TGTGCCAGCAGCTTGGAAGGACAGGGGTTCCACAATGAGCAGTTCTTC

D gene: -
clone size: -
V gene: TRBV9
J gene: TRBJ1-2
CDR3 protein: CASSVGGANYGYTF
CDR3 DNA: TGTGCCAGCAGCGTCGGGGGGGCTAACTATGGCTACACCTTC

D gene: -
clone size: -
V gene: TRBV6-5
J gene: TRBJ1-2
CDR3 protein: CASSYGGDAYGYTF
CDR3 DNA: TGTGCCAGCAGTTACGGAGGGGATGCCTATGGCTACACCTTC

D gene: -
clone size: -
V gene: TRBV12-2
J gene: TRBJ2-2
CDR3 protein: CASRLARASTGELFF
CDR3 DNA: TGTGCAAGTCGCTTAGCCAGGGCATCCACCGGGGAGCTGTTTTTT

D gene: -
clone size: -
V gene: TRBV20-1
J gene: TRBJ2-3
CDR3 protein: CSASFGGGTDTQYF
CDR3 DNA: TGCAGTGCTAGTTTTGGGGGCGGCACAGATACGCAGTATTTT

D gene: TRBD2
clone size: once
V gene: TRBV6-5
J gene: TRBJ2-1
CDR3 protein: CASSPLGLVGGEQFF
CDR3 DNA: TGTGCCAGCAGTCCCCTTGGACTAGTCGGCGGTGAGCAGTTCTTC

D gene: -
clone size: once
V gene: TRBV7-8
J gene: TRBJ2-5
CDR3 protein: CASSQRTDQETQYF
CDR3 DNA: TGTGCCAGCAGCCAACGGACAGACCAAGAGACCCAGTACTTC

D gene: -
clone size: few
V gene: TRBV6-5
J gene: TRBJ1-6
CDR3 protein: CASAPTGSPLHF
CDR3 DNA: TGTGCCAGTGCCCCAACAGGATCACCCCTCCACTTT

D gene: TRBD2
clone size: -
V gene: TRBV6-2/TRBV6-3
J gene: TRBJ2-1
CDR3 protein: CASSGWGGGAPEQFF
CDR3 DNA: TGTGCCAGCAGCGGTTGGGGCGGGGGGGCCCCTGAGCAGTTCTTC

D gene: -
clone size: -
V gene: TRBV4-2
J gene: TRBJ2-3
CDR3 protein: CASSQGMGGGTDTQYF
CDR3 DNA: TGTGCCAGCAGCCAAGGGATGGGGGGTGGGACAGATACGCAGTATTTT

D gene: TRBD1
clone size: -
V gene: TRBV7-8
J gene: TRBJ2-7
CDR3 protein: CASSQNRDSDYEQYF
CDR3 DNA: TGTGCCAGCAGCCAAAACCGGGACAGCGACTACGAGCAGTACTTC

D gene: -
clone size: -
V gene: TRBV5-5
J gene: TRBJ1-5
CDR3 protein: CASSLGQGTTPQHF
CDR3 DNA: TGTGCCAGCAGCTTGGGGCAGGGGACCACACCCCAGCATTTT

D gene: -
clone size: -
V gene: TRBV5-1
J gene: TRBJ2-3
CDR3 protein: CASSLARDSTDTQYF
CDR3 DNA: TGCGCCAGCAGCTTGGCCAGGGATAGCACAGATACGCAGTATTTT

D gene: -
clone size: -
V gene: TRBV5-1
J gene: TRBJ2-5
CDR3 protein: CASSVQETQYF
CDR3 DNA: TGCGCCAGCAGCGTACAAGAGACCCAGTACTTC

D gene: -
clone size: -
V gene: TRBV19
J gene: TRBJ2-2
CDR3 protein: CASIPVGGANTGELFF
CDR3 DNA: TGTGCCAGTATCCCCGTCGGGGGAGCAAACACCGGGGAGCTGTTTTTT